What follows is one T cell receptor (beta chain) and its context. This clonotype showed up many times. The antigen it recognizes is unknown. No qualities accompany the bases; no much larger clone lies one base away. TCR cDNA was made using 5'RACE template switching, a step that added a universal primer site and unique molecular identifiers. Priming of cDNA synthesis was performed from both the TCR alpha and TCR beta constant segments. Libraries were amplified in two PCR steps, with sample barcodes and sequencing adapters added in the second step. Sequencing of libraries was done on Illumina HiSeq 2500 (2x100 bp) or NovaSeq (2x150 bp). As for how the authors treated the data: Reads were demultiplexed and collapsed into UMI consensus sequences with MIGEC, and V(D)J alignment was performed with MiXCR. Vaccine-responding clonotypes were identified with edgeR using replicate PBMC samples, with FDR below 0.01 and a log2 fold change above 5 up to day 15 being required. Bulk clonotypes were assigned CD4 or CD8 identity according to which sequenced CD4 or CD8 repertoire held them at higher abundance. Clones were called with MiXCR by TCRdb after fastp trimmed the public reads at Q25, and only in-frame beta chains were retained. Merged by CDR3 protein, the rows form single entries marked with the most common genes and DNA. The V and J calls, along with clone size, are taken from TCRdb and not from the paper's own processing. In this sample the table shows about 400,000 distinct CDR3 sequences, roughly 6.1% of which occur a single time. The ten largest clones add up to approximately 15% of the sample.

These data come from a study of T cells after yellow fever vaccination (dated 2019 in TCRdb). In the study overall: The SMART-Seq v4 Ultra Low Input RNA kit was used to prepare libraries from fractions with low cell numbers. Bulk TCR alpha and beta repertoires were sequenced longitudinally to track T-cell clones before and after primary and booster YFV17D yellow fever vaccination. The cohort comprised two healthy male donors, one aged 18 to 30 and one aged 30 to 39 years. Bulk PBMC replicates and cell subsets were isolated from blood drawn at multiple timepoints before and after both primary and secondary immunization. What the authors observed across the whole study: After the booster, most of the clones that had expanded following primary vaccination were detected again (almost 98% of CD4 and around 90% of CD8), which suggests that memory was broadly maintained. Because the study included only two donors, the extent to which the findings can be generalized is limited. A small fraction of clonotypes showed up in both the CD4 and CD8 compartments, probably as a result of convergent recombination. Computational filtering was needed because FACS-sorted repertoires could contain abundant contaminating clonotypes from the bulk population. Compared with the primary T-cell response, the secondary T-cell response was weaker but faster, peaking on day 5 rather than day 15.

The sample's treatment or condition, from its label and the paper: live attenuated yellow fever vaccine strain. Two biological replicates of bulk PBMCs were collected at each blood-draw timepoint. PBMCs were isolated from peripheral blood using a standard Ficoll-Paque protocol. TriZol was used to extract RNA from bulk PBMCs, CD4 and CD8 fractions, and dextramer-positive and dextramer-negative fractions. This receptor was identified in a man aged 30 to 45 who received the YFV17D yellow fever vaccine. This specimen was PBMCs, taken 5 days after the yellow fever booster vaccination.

The CDR3 corresponds to CASSLALGNTGELFF. The DNA sequence is given as TGTGCCAGCAGTTTAGCTCTCGGGAACACCGGGGAGCTGTTTTTT. The chain links TRBV12-3 or TRBV12-4 with TRBJ2-2, with the D gene not clear enough to name. V loses 0 bases, J loses 1 base, and the germline ends lie 6 bases apart. The CDR3 sequence holds 15 residues, the cysteine and phenylalanine included. Kept here is only the CDR3 DNA, which spans 45 bases and is read in frame from base 1.